The source of this T cell receptor beta chain is a study of OX40 agonist ivuxolimab in advanced cancers. Whole-study findings and limits: Clonal expansion was seen in CD4+ and CD8+ blood T cells by week 6 at 0.1 to 3.0 mg/kg.

Assay: immunoSEQ multiplex PCR; the TCRdb copy retains only in-frame clones and omits some. The sample has tens of thousands of clones, 90% seen once; the top ten hold around 0.39%. There are a few counts of this clone. Its specificity is unknown. J lost 2 bases, V lost 7 bases, and 9 bases had no gene match. Looked up from germline, CDR1 is SNHLY and CDR2 is FYNNEI. CDR3 length: 15 amino acids. The source material was CD4+ or CD8+ T cells sorted from blood, sampled in a trial of the OX40 agonist ivuxolimab. The clonotype was recovered from an adult with an advanced solid tumor such as melanoma, head and neck, liver or kidney cancer. This chain uses TRBV2 with TRBJ1-1; 8 bases agree with TRBD1. CDR3 bases: TGTGCCAGCATAGACTTGACAGGGGAAAACACTGAAGCTTTCTTT. Residues: CASIDLTGENTEAFF.